This T cell receptor beta chain was sequenced during a study of blood T cell repertoires in COVID-19. Using immunoSEQ multiplex PCR, the repertoire was profiled, and TCRdb retains in-frame clones only, with some absent. The table has about 320,000 clones, 70% to 90% seen once. Germline V gene data show CDR1 as MNHEY and CDR2 as SVGAGI. The CDR3 length is 16 residues. With 1 base removed from V and 5 bases from J, the gap between germline ends came to 17 bases. The gene calls are TRBV6-5 and TRBJ1-1, with D hard to call. The sequence came from a young woman who had recovered from COVID-19. Sequencing used PBMCs or T cells enriched from blood (not recorded which). CDR3 protein: CASSYYFYSAGTEAFF. The CDR3 coding sequence is TGTGCCAGCAGTTACTATTTTTACTCCGCCGGGACTGAAGCTTTCTTT.